The clone carrying this TCR beta chain showed up just once. Antigen unknown. This sample stems from a study of OX40 agonist ivuxolimab in advanced cancers. Study-level background: Hepatocellular carcinoma, melanoma, renal cell or head and neck cancer occurred in dose-escalation patients. Study results and caveats: Dosing at 0.1 to 3.0 mg/kg was accompanied by clonal expansion of CD4+ and CD8+ blood T cells by week 6. The study found among the lowest clonal expansion in partial responders at 0.1-3.0 mg/kg. Expanded clones tended on average to be more numerous among CD8+ T cells than CD4+.

V trimming: 3 bases; J trimming: 1 base; junction bases outside the gene matches: 4. The CDR3 extends over 15 amino acids. Per germline, CDR1 MNHEY and CDR2 SMNVEV (reference sequence). Produced via immunoSEQ multiplex PCR; TCRdb's table is partial and in-frame only. This table holds roughly 89,000 clones, about 90% found once. The genes are TRBV27 and TRBJ2-5; 8 nucleotides agree with TRBD1. The receptor comes from an adult with an advanced solid tumor such as melanoma, head and neck, liver or kidney cancer. The sample was CD4+ or CD8+ T cells sorted from blood, taken in a trial of the OX40 agonist ivuxolimab. CDR3 sequence reads: CASSFRGRGQETQYF. CDR3 sequence (DNA): TGTGCCAGCAGTTTCAGGGGGCGAGGCCAAGAGACCCAGTACTTC.